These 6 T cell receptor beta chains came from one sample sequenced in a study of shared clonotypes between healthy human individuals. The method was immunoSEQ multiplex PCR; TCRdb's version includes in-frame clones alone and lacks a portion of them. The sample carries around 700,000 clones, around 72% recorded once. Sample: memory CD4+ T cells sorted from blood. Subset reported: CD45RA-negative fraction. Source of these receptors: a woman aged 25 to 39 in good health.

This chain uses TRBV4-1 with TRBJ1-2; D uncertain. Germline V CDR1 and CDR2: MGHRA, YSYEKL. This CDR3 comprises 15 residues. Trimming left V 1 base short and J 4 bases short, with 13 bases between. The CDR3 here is CASSQVGLGGYGYTF. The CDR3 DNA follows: TGCGCCAGCAGCCAAGTCGGGCTCGGTGGCTATGGCTACACCTTC.

CDR3 sequence reads: CASIVQQGMTGELFF. CDR3 DNA sequence: TGTGCCAGCATTGTCCAACAGGGTATGACCGGGGAGCTGTTTTTT. The chain joins TRBV6-1 to TRBJ2-2, with D possibly matching TRBD1 (6 bases). This CDR3 is 15 amino acids long. Germline CDR1 and CDR2: MNHNS and SASEGT. Trimming took off 7 bases at V and 5 bases at J, with 17 bases between the two ends.

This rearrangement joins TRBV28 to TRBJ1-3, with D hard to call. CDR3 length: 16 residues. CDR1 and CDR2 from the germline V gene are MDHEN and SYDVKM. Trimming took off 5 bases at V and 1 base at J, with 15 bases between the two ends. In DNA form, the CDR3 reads TGTGCCAGCAGTCCTTATTTAGGATCTTCTGGAAACACCATATATTTT. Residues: CASSPYLGSSGNTIYF.

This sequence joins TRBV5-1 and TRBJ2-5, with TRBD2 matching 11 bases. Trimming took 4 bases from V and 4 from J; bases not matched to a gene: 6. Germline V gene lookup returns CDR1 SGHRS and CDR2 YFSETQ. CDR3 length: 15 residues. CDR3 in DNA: TGCGCCAGCAGCGCATCTAGCGGGAGGAGAGAGACCCAGTACTTC. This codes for CASSASSGRRETQYF. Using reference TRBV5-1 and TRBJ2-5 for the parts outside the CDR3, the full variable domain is KAGVTQTPRYLIKTRGQQVTLSCSPISGHRSVSWYQQTPGQGLQFLFEYFSETQRNKGNFPGRFSGRQFSNSRSEMNVSTLELGDSALYLCASSASSGRRETQYFGPGTRLLVL.

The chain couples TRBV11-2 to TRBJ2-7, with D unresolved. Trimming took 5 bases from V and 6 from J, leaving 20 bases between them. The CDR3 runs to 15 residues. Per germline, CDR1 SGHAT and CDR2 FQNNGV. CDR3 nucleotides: TGTGCCAGCAGCCTCAAACGTCGTGGCGTGGGCGAGCAGTACTTC. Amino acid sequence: CASSLKRRGVGEQYF.

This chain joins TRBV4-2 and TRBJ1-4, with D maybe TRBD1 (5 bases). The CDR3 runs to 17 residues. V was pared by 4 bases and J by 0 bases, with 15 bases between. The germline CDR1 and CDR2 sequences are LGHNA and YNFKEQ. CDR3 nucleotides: TGTGCCAGCAGCCCGCGGGAGGGACTGACAACTAATGAAAAACTGTTTTTT. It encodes CASSPREGLTTNEKLFF.